This section outlines one TCR beta chain sequence together with its context. What it binds is not known. The CDR3 loop spans 16 amino acids. After removal of 2 bases from V and 0 bases from J, the junction contained 4 bases not matched to a gene. The germline V gene encodes CDR1 MNHNY and CDR2 SVGAGI (reference sequence). This specimen belongs to a study of cytomegalovirus exposure and HLA in healthy donors. The study ran its PCR with 60 Vbeta and 13 Jbeta primers. Here immunoSEQ multiplex PCR was the method, and the copy in TCRdb shows in-frame clones only, minus some. The sample shows about 130,000 clones, 78% of them seen only once. General study points: Researchers reportedly found TCR beta sequences accurately predicted most subjects' HLA-A and HLA-B alleles. In an earlier analysis, about 90% or about 30%: the productive usage of most TCR beta V segments. According to a later analysis, most TCR beta chains associated with CMV appeared HLA-restricted.

This TCR was recovered from a woman aged 40-49 years in good health and CMV-seronegative. Material for sequencing was PBMCs. This chain joins TRBV6-6 and TRBJ2-3; 8 nucleotides match TRBD1. Here the CDR3 reads CASSYRGQVSTDTQYF. CDR3 DNA: TGTGCCAGCAGTTACCGGGGACAGGTTAGCACAGATACGCAGTATTTT.